These 27 T cell receptor beta chains were sequenced from one sample in a study of brain T cells in children with intractable seizures. TCRdb's copy holds only in-frame clones and misses some; the assay was immunoSEQ multiplex PCR. The sample lists over 95,000 clones; around 94% were seen once. The sequences come from peripheral blood, collected at surgery. Receptors were obtained from a boy under three years old with hemimegalencephaly and intractable seizures.

The DNA for the CDR3 is TGTGCCAGCAGCCAAGACACTAGATGGGGCAATGAGCAGTTCTTC. Protein product: CASSQDTRWGNEQFF. V gene TRBV3-1 (or the pseudogene TRBV3-2) combines with J gene TRBJ2-1, with D tentatively TRBD2 (5 bases). V was trimmed by 0 bases and J by 6 bases, leaving 12 bases between them. CDR3 length: 15 residues. The V gene's germline CDR1 is LGHDT and CDR2 YNNKEL (reference sequence).

The chain recombines TRBV10-3 with TRBJ1-2; no definite D call. CDR3 length: 14 amino acids. Germline values: CDR1 ENHRY, CDR2 SYGVKD. V was pared by 3 bases and J by 4 bases, with 12 bases between. The CDR3 DNA sequence: TGTGCCATCAGTGACCCCCGGACCTTCTATGGCTACACCTTC. Its protein is CAISDPRTFYGYTF.

The chain has TRBV5-4 and TRBJ2-3, with 7 positions matching TRBD1. The CDR3 is made up of 13 amino acids. V shed 3 bases, J shed 14 bases, and the junction held 12 bases outside the gene matches. Germline V gives CDR1 SGHNT, CDR2 YYREEE (reference sequence). The CDR3 is CASSSRQGPSRYF. The CDR3 region has the DNA TGTGCCAGCAGCTCCCGACAGGGACCCTCCCGGTATTTT.

The chain employs TRBV28 and TRBJ2-3, with 8 bases aligning to TRBD2. Germline V gives CDR1 MDHEN, CDR2 SYDVKM. The CDR3 length is 16 residues. V lost 5 bases to trimming and J lost 4 bases; unmatched junction nucleotides: 11. The CDR3 reads CASSPLTSGVSDTQYF. The CDR3, as DNA: TGTGCCAGCAGTCCCCTTACTAGCGGAGTGTCAGATACGCAGTATTTT.

The chain links TRBV6-1 to TRBJ2-7; perhaps TRBD2 as D (6 bases). V was clipped by 4 bases and J by 2 bases, with 21 bases between them. The CDR3 runs 17 residues. Germline CDR1 MNHNS, CDR2 SASEGT. The DNA of the CDR3 is TGTGCCAGCAGTGTTTTCCGGGACTCCTACACCCCCTACGAGCAGTACTTC. This gives the protein CASSVFRDSYTPYEQYF.

V usage is TRBV12-5 and J usage is TRBJ2-5, with no clear D. Trimming cost V 1 base and J 10 bases, with 16 bases left between them. The CDR3 totals 14 residues. Germline CDR1 is LGHNT and CDR2 is FRNRAP. CDR3: CASGLDKPFPDQYF. CDR3 nucleotides: TGTGCTAGTGGTTTGGACAAGCCGTTCCCAGACCAGTACTTC.

The V and J genes are TRBV7-8 and TRBJ1-1; no reliable D call. CDR3 length: 12 amino acids. The V end was cut by 5 bases, the J end by 1 base, with 5 bases between. Germline V gives CDR1 SGHVS, CDR2 FQNEAQ. The CDR3 loop reads CASSPRNTEAFF. As DNA, the CDR3 is TGTGCCAGCAGCCCCCGGAACACTGAAGCTTTCTTT.

The CDR3 region is CASSLGDPGELFF. CDR3 bases: TGTGCCAGCAGCTTAGGGGACCCCGGGGAGCTGTTTTTT. This chain links TRBV7-9 with TRBJ2-2, with D perhaps given as TRBD1 or TRBD2 (5 bases each). Looked up from germline, CDR1 is SEHNR and CDR2 is FQNEAQ (reference sequence). The CDR3 is 13 residues long. Between the trimmed V and J ends, which lost 1 base and 6 bases, there was a span of 6 bases.

This clone has a single count. The J gene is TRBJ2-7, the V gene TRBV6-5, with D possibly TRBD2 on 6 matching bases. V shed 6 bases and J shed 1 base, with 16 bases lying between them. The CDR3 spans 15 residues. CDR1 MNHEY and CDR2 SVGAGI come from the germline V gene. The CDR3 here is CASSPRGSASYEQYF. The CDR3 DNA reads as TGTGCCAGCAGCCCACGGGGGTCGGCATCCTACGAGCAGTACTTC.

The chain links TRBV11-3 to TRBJ2-7; the match to TRBD2 covers 7 bases. Germline CDR1 and CDR2: SGHNT and YENEEA. The CDR3 is 15 residues long. V trimming: 5 bases; J trimming: 3 bases; junction bases outside the gene matches: 10. The CDR3 region has the DNA TGTGCCAGCAGCCGGGAGGTAGCGGACCTCTACGAGCAGTACTTC. Translation: CASSREVADLYEQYF.

This chain uses TRBV5-6 with TRBJ1-2, with a weak D call TRBD1 (6 bases). This CDR3 spans 18 amino acids. The V and J ends lost 2 bases and 5 bases respectively, with 25 bases between them. CDR1 and CDR2 from the germline V gene are SGHDT and YYEEEE. The CDR3 bases are TGTGCCAGCAGCTTTGATTACAGGGAAGTACTCGGGGTTTATGGCTACACCTTC. Encoded protein: CASSFDYREVLGVYGYTF.

The chain links TRBV6-5 to TRBJ2-7; 7 bases are shared with TRBD1. Germline CDR1 reads MNHEY; CDR2 reads SVGAGI. J lost 5 bases, V lost 11 bases, and 9 bases had no gene match. The CDR3 consists of 12 residues. The CDR3 bases are TGTGCCGGACGAAAAACAGGGGACGAGCAGTACTTC. This translates into CAGRKTGDEQYF.

The CDR3 is CASSYRGQSSNQPQHF. CDR3 nucleotide sequence: TGTGCCAGTAGTTACCGGGGACAGAGTAGCAATCAGCCCCAGCATTTT. The V and J genes are TRBV19 and TRBJ1-5; 7 bases are shared with TRBD1. V was clipped by 5 bases and J by 0 bases; unmatched bases: 7. The CDR3 runs to 16 residues. Germline V gene sequence: CDR1 LNHDA, CDR2 SQIVND (reference sequence).

This clone was seen a single time. The chain couples TRBV19 to TRBJ1-2, with a tentative D call TRBD1 (6 bases). Germline CDR1 reads LNHDA; CDR2 reads SQIVND (reference sequence). The CDR3 spans 13 residues. V was trimmed by 5 bases and J by 8 bases, leaving 15 bases between them. CDR3 sequence (DNA): TGTGCCAGTAGTGACTATGGACAGTTCGGCTACACCTTC. Its protein is CASSDYGQFGYTF.

The rearrangement uses TRBV28 and TRBJ2-7; the match to TRBD1 covers 9 bases. Germline V gives CDR1 MDHEN, CDR2 SYDVKM. Losses at the gene ends were 5 bases for V and 2 bases for J; bases not matched to a gene: 4. The CDR3 length is 14 residues. Here the CDR3 reads CASSRDRDPYEQYF. The CDR3, as DNA: TGTGCCAGCAGTAGGGACAGGGACCCCTACGAGCAGTACTTC. The variable domain in full, with the rest retrieved from reference TRBV28 and TRBJ2-7, is DVKVTQSSRYLVKRTGEKVFLECVQDMDHENMFWYRQDPGLGLRLIYFSYDVKMKEKGDIPEGYSVSREKKERFSLILESASTNQTSMYLCASSRDRDPYEQYFGPGTRLTVT.

The V and J genes are TRBV6-1 and TRBJ1-5; 7 positions match TRBD1. Germline CDR1 and CDR2: MNHNS and SASEGT. The trim removed 2 bases at V and 6 bases at J, leaving 10 bases unmatched. The CDR3 is made up of 16 amino acids. CDR3 amino acids: CASSEWGGGSGQPQHF. CDR3 coding DNA: TGTGCCAGCAGTGAATGGGGAGGGGGCAGTGGTCAGCCCCAGCATTTT.

The V and J genes are TRBV1 and TRBJ2-1. TRBV1 is described as a pseudogene. The CDR3 contains 15 residues. CDR3 in DNA: TGCACCAGCAGCCAACCGGGCGACGGTTACAATGAGCAGTTCTTC. This translates into CTSSQPGDGYNEQFF.

The chain couples TRBV4-3 to TRBJ1-2; 7 bases align to TRBD1. V lost 4 bases to trimming and J lost 5 bases; unmatched junction nucleotides: 10. From germline, CDR1 is LGHNA and CDR2 YSLEER. The CDR3 spans 15 residues. CDR3 protein: CASSPREGASYGYTF. In nucleotides, the CDR3 is TGCGCCAGCAGCCCCCGGGAGGGGGCCTCTTATGGCTACACCTTC.

This clone appeared a single time. V usage is TRBV6-6 and J usage is TRBJ2-1; D perhaps matches TRBD2 (6 bases). From germline, CDR1 is MNHNY and CDR2 SVGAGI (reference sequence). This CDR3 is 12 amino acids long. V was clipped by 5 bases and J by 15 bases, with 17 bases between them. DNA for the CDR3: TGTGCCAGCAGTAGGCCGGGGCGGGATTTGTTCTTC. Translation gives CASSRPGRDLFF.

The chain couples TRBV2 to TRBJ2-7; a possible D gene is TRBD2 (5 bases). Germline V lookup: CDR1 SNHLY, CDR2 FYNNEI. The CDR3 consists of 15 residues. With 6 bases removed from V and 2 bases from J, the gap between germline ends came to 17 bases. The DNA for the CDR3 is TGTGCCAGCAGCCTGGACTCTAGGAGGCCCTACGAGCAGTACTTC. Translating it yields CASSLDSRRPYEQYF.

The genes are TRBV28 and TRBJ2-7; D tentatively reads TRBD1 or TRBD2 (5 bases each). The CDR3 is 17 residues long. From germline, CDR1 is MDHEN and CDR2 SYDVKM. Between the trimmed V and J ends, which lost 5 bases and 1 base, there was a span of 21 bases. The CDR3 here is CASSAPRGALLSYEQYF. In DNA form, the CDR3 reads TGTGCCAGCAGTGCCCCGCGAGGGGCCCTTCTATCCTACGAGCAGTACTTC.

This chain connects TRBV7-2 to TRBJ2-1; 7 bases align to TRBD1. The CDR3 has 15 residues. CDR1 SGHTA and CDR2 FQGNSA come from the germline V gene. V shed 7 bases and J 5 bases; nucleotides not matched to a gene: 11. In DNA form, the CDR3 reads TGTGCCAGCACCTTGCGGACAGGTGCAAACAATGAGCAGTTCTTC. Translation gives CASTLRTGANNEQFF.

The chain combines TRBV18 with TRBJ2-3; 9 bases agree with TRBD1. Per the germline V gene, CDR1 is KGHSH and CDR2 is LQKENI. The CDR3 is made up of 15 amino acids. Trimming took 3 bases from V and 4 from J; bases not matched to a gene: 5. Here the CDR3 DNA reads TGTGCCAGCTCACCCCGACAGGGGGGGGCAGATACGCAGTATTTT. Its protein product is CASSPRQGGADTQYF.

The chain has TRBV25-1 and TRBJ1-2; 7 nucleotides line up with TRBD1. After removal of 4 bases from V and 5 bases from J, the junction contained 10 bases not matched to a gene. The germline gives CDR1 MGHDK, CDR2 SYGVNS. This CDR3 has 15 amino acids. The CDR3: CASSGWTGPLYGYTF. DNA for the CDR3: TGTGCCAGCAGTGGGTGGACAGGACCCCTATATGGCTACACCTTC.

This clone was counted once. The chain recombines TRBV9 with TRBJ1-1; D possibly corresponds to TRBD1 (5 bases). Germline CDR1 and CDR2: SGDLS and YYNGEE. V lost 7 bases to trimming and J lost 0 bases, with 13 bases between them. The CDR3 length is 14 residues. CDR3 sequence (DNA): TGTGCCAGCGGGTGGGGCGGTTTGAACACTGAAGCTTTCTTT. Translated: CASGWGGLNTEAFF.

J is TRBJ2-7 and V is TRBV11-2; TRBD1 is a possible D gene (5 bases). The CDR3 loop spans 14 amino acids. Per the germline V gene, CDR1 is SGHAT and CDR2 is FQNNGV. V lost 2 bases and J lost 0, with 8 bases in between. The CDR3 DNA sequence: TGTGCCAGCAGCTTAAGGGGCACCTCCTACGAGCAGTACTTC. It yields the protein CASSLRGTSYEQYF.

The V call is TRBV15, the J call TRBJ2-4; 9 bases are shared with TRBD1. V gave up 5 bases and J gave up 5 bases; unmatched junction bases: 7. This CDR3 contains 15 residues. The germline CDR1 and CDR2 sequences are LNHNV and YYDKDF (reference sequence). CDR3 residues: CATSFRQGGQNIQYF. CDR3 coding DNA: TGTGCCACCAGCTTTCGACAGGGGGGTCAAAACATTCAGTACTTC.